This TCR beta chain was recorded in a study of T cell repertoires in aging, cancer and after chemotherapy. Overall study results and limits: Untreated cancer patients had significantly lower blood TCR diversity than age-matched healthy donors. Median generation probability rose over the chemotherapy interval in each cancer cohort, suggesting rebound thymic output. Loss of evenness, beyond lost richness, contributed to age-related TCR diversity decline in cancer patients.

CDR3 length equals 13 residues. Trimming took 3 bases from V and 13 from J; bases not matched to a gene: 2. TCR beta rearrangements were amplified from peripheral blood genomic DNA. This clonotype was counted a single time. What it binds is not known. TRB rearrangements spanning V, D and J were amplified using mixed TRB-A/B primers. Each CDR3 protein gets one entry after TCRdb re-called the multiplex PCR reads with MiXCR. The table has roughly 2,700 distinct CDR3 sequences, 24% seen once. The genes are TRBV12-3 or TRBV12-4 and TRBJ2-1; TRBD2 agrees at 14 bases. The sequence derives from a human donor with a solid tumor. Source material: blood. The CDR3 DNA follows: TGTGCCAGCAGTTTGACTAGCGGGAGGGCTCAGTTCTTC. Residues: CASSLTSGRAQFF.